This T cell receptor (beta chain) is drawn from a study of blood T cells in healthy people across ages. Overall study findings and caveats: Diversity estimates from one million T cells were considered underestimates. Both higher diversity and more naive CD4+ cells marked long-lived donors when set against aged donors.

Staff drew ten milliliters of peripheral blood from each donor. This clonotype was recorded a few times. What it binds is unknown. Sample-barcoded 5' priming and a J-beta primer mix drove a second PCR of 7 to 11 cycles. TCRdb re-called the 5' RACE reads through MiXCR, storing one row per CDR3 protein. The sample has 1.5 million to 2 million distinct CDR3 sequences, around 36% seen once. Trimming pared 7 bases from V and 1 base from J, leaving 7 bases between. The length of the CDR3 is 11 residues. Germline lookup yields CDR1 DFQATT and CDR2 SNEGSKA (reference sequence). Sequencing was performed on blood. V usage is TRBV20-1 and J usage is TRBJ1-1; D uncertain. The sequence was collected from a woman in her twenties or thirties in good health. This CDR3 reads CSVKENTEAFF. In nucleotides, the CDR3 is TGCAGTGTAAAGGAGAACACTGAAGCTTTCTTT.